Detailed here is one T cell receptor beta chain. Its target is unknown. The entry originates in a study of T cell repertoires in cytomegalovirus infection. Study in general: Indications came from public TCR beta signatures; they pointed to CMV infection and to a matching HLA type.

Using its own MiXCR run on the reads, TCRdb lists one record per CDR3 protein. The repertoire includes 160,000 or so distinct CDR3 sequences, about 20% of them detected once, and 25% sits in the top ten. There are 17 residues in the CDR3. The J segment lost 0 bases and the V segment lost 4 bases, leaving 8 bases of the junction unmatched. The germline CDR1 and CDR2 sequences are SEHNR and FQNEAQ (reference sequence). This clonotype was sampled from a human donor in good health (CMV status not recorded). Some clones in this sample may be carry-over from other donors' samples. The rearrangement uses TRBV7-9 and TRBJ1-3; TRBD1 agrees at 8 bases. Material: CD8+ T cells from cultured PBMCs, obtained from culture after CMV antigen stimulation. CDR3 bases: TGTGCCAGCAGCTCAAGGACAGGGCCTAGCTCTGGAAACACCATATATTTT. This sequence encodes CASSSRTGPSSGNTIYF. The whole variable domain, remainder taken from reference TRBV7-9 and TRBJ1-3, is DTGVSQNPRHKITKRGQNVTFRCDPISEHNRLYWYRQTLGQGPEFLTYFQNEAQLEKSRLLSDRFSAERPKGSFSTLEIQRTEQGDSAMYLCASSSRTGPSSGNTIYFGEGSWLTVV.